These 26 T cell receptor beta chains came from one sample sequenced in a study of blood T cell repertoires in COVID-19. TCRdb's table, derived via immunoSEQ multiplex PCR, lists solely in-frame clones and lacks some. The data contain 140,000 to 150,000 clones, over 70% of them seen just once; the ten biggest clones take up around 38%. Material: peripheral blood. These receptors came from a man aged 50 or older who had recovered from COVID-19.

The chain couples TRBV4-3 to TRBJ1-1; D remains unclear. Trimming shortened V by 4 bases and J by 1 base, and 13 bases separated the two germline ends. The germline CDR1 and CDR2 sequences are LGHNA and YSLEER. The CDR3 is 15 amino acids. The CDR3 sequence is CASSPSSGRNTEAFF. CDR3 DNA: TGCGCCAGCAGCCCCTCGAGCGGCAGGAACACTGAAGCTTTCTTT.

The genes are TRBV3-1 (or the pseudogene TRBV3-2) and TRBJ1-1; 7 bases fit TRBD1. CDR1 and CDR2 (germline): LGHDT, YNNKEL (reference sequence). J gave up 11 bases and V 1 base, and 4 bases lay outside the gene matches. The CDR3 extends over 12 amino acids. CDR3 in amino acids: CASSQATGLAFF. The CDR3 DNA reads as TGTGCCAGCAGCCAAGCGACAGGGCTGGCTTTCTTT.

This chain connects TRBV19 to TRBJ1-2; TRBD1 matches 8 bases. Germline values: CDR1 LNHDA, CDR2 SQIVND (reference sequence). J gave up 3 bases and V 5 bases, and 14 bases lay outside the gene matches. The CDR3 sequence is 17 residues long. This chain's CDR3 is CASSPFGQGRSHYGYTF. The CDR3 DNA sequence: TGTGCCAGTAGTCCCTTCGGACAGGGCCGATCCCACTATGGCTACACCTTC.

This rearrangement joins TRBV4-3 to TRBJ2-1; 11 nucleotides match TRBD1. The CDR3 loop spans 15 amino acids. The V and J ends lost 0 bases and 9 bases, in that order; junction bases with no gene match: 4. Looked up from germline, CDR1 is LGHNA and CDR2 is YSLEER. The CDR3 sequence: CASSQDWTGGSEQFF. The CDR3 coding sequence is TGCGCCAGCAGCCAAGATTGGACAGGGGGCAGTGAGCAGTTCTTC.

The chain joins TRBV5-1 to TRBJ2-2; no clear D. Germline CDR1 SGHRS, CDR2 YFSETQ. The CDR3 is made up of 13 amino acids. V was pared by 6 bases and J by 8 bases, with 14 bases between. This chain's CDR3 is CASNKGDEGELFF. CDR3 DNA: TGCGCCAGCAACAAAGGAGATGAAGGGGAGCTGTTTTTT.

This chain uses TRBV19 with TRBJ2-5; TRBD2 matches at 9 bases. The germline gives CDR1 LNHDA, CDR2 SQIVND (reference sequence). V was pared by 6 bases and J by 4 bases, with 9 bases of the junction left unmatched. The CDR3 is 15 residues long. The DNA for the CDR3 is TGTGCCAGTAGCTCGGGACTAGCCCCAAGAGAGACCCAGTACTTC. It yields the protein CASSSGLAPRETQYF.

The V call is TRBV7-9, the J call TRBJ1-1; 10 bases agree with TRBD1. Germline V lookup: CDR1 SEHNR, CDR2 FQNEAQ (reference sequence). V shed 6 bases and J 9 bases; nucleotides not matched to a gene: 7. This CDR3 region has 13 residues. The CDR3: CASRPGQGRKAFF. The CDR3 DNA is TGTGCCAGCAGGCCGGGACAGGGGCGGAAAGCTTTCTTT.

The chain employs TRBV19 and TRBJ2-2; D not certain. The ends were cut back, 3 bases at V and 3 bases at J, with 14 bases in the middle. The CDR3 length is 16 residues. Germline values: CDR1 LNHDA, CDR2 SQIVND (reference sequence). CDR3 nucleotide sequence: TGTGCCAGTAGTATGGGCATGGCAGCCTACACCGGGGAGCTGTTTTTT. Its protein is CASSMGMAAYTGELFF.

The CDR3 bases are TGTGCCATCAGCCCTCATGGGGGGGCCGTTAGCAATCAGCCCCAGCATTTT. Translated, it gives CAISPHGGAVSNQPQHF. This chain links TRBV10-3 with TRBJ1-5; a possible D gene is TRBD1 (6 bases). The germline V gene encodes CDR1 ENHRY and CDR2 SYGVKD. This CDR3 is 17 amino acids long. Trimming shortened V by 6 bases and J by 0 bases, and 18 bases separated the two germline ends.

The rearrangement uses TRBV19 and TRBJ1-6; D is unclear. Trimming stripped 4 bases from V and 9 bases from J, with 13 bases between. Per the germline V gene, CDR1 is LNHDA and CDR2 is SQIVND (reference sequence). The CDR3 spans 14 residues. CDR3 sequence: CASSTLEFGSPLHF. CDR3 nucleotide sequence: TGTGCCAGTAGTACTCTAGAGTTTGGTTCACCCCTCCACTTT.

The chain combines TRBV5-5 with TRBJ1-1; a possible D gene is TRBD1 (6 bases). The V and J ends lost 3 bases and 0 bases respectively, with 18 bases between them. Germline V CDR1 and CDR2: SGHKS, YYEKEE (reference sequence). CDR3 size: 17 residues. CDR3 DNA sequence: TGTGCCAGCAGCTCCAGGGGTTCAGTAGTCATGAACACTGAAGCTTTCTTT. It encodes CASSSRGSVVMNTEAFF.

Only a few counts were recorded for this clone. This CDR3 is also generated by other DNA sequences in the sample. The V call is TRBV12-3 or TRBV12-4, the J call TRBJ1-5; D is possibly TRBD1 (5 bases). V shed 2 bases and J shed 6 bases, with 8 bases lying between them. The CDR3 consists of 13 residues. The CDR3 region has the DNA TGTGCCAGCAGTTTACAGGGAGGTCAGCCCCAGCATTTT. Protein: CASSLQGGQPQHF.

The rearrangement joins TRBV10-2 to TRBJ1-5; possible D gene TRBD1, 5 bases. CDR3 length equals 14 residues. Trimming stripped 5 bases from V and 7 bases from J, with 15 bases between. The germline gives CDR1 WSHSY, CDR2 SAAADI. CDR3 in DNA: TGCGCCAGCAGTTTAGCAGGGATGGGGCAGCCCCAGCATTTT. It encodes CASSLAGMGQPQHF.

This clone has more than one count but fewer than ten. The V call is TRBV7-9, the J call TRBJ1-1; 9 bases map to TRBD1. V dropped 5 bases and J dropped 5; count of bases not matched to a gene: 12. The CDR3 totals 16 residues. Germline V CDR1 and CDR2: SEHNR, FQNEAQ (reference sequence). CDR3 protein: CASSPRLGQGGTEAFF. DNA of the CDR3: TGTGCCAGCAGCCCACGCCTGGGACAGGGTGGGACTGAAGCTTTCTTT. The full variable domain, in which reference TRBV7-9 and TRBJ1-1 provide the parts outside the CDR3, is DTGVSQNPRHKITKRGQNVTFRCDPISEHNRLYWYRQTLGQGPEFLTYFQNEAQLEKSRLLSDRFSAERPKGSFSTLEIQRTEQGDSAMYLCASSPRLGQGGTEAFFGQGTRLTVV.

The chain employs TRBV7-6 and TRBJ2-1; D may be TRBD1 (7 bases). The CDR3 has 16 residues. The germline V and J ends were trimmed by 1 base and 5 bases, with 15 bases remaining between them. Germline CDR1 and CDR2: SGHVS and FNYEAQ. CDR3 sequence: CASSLGGGTVDNEQFF. In DNA, the CDR3 is TGTGCCAGCAGCTTAGGGGGCGGGACAGTAGACAATGAGCAGTTCTTC.

The chain couples TRBV6-2 or TRBV6-3 to TRBJ1-2; D is uncertain. This CDR3 contains 15 residues. With 0 bases removed from V and 5 bases from J, the gap between germline ends came to 13 bases. CDR1 is MNHEY, CDR2 SVGEGT, per germline. Here the CDR3 DNA reads TGTGCCAGCAGTTACTCGAAGCGGGATGGGTATGGCTACACCTTC. Translated, it gives CASSYSKRDGYGYTF.

The V call is TRBV6-2 or TRBV6-3, the J call TRBJ1-6; weak D call: TRBD1 (5 bases). The CDR3 is 14 residues long. V lost 2 bases, J lost 7 bases, and 9 bases lay in between. From germline, CDR1 is MNHEY and CDR2 SVGEGT. The CDR3 spells CASSYRQGNSPLHF. In DNA form, the CDR3 reads TGTGCCAGCAGTTACCGGCAGGGAAATTCACCCCTCCACTTT.

The rearrangement links TRBV7-6 to TRBJ1-2, with 9 bases aligning to TRBD1. Germline values: CDR1 SGHVS, CDR2 FNYEAQ. This CDR3 is 13 amino acids long. Losses at the gene ends were 6 bases for V and 10 bases for J; bases not matched to a gene: 9. The CDR3, as DNA: TGTGCCAGCAGTTTCGGGACAGGGTTCGACTACACCTTC. Protein product: CASSFGTGFDYTF. Supplemented by reference TRBV7-6 and TRBJ1-2, the full variable domain reads GAGVSQSPRYKVTKRGQDVALRCDPISGHVSLYWYRQALGQGPEFLTYFNYEAQQDKSGLPNDRFSAERPEGSISTLTIQRTEQRDSAMYRCASSFGTGFDYTFGSGTRLTVV.

The gene calls are TRBV30 and TRBJ1-1; 9 nucleotides agree with TRBD1. This CDR3 region has 16 residues. CDR1 GTSNPN and CDR2 SVGIG come from the germline V gene (reference sequence). The V segment lost 3 bases and the J segment 0 bases; nucleotides outside the gene matches: 8. The CDR3 here is CAWSRPGQGVNTEAFF. CDR3 coding DNA: TGTGCCTGGAGCCGCCCGGGACAGGGAGTGAACACTGAAGCTTTCTTT.

The chain carries TRBV5-6 and TRBJ1-6, with D possibly matching TRBD1 (6 bases). The germline CDR1 and CDR2 sequences are SGHDT and YYEEEE. V was trimmed by 4 bases and J by 0 bases, leaving 14 bases between them. This CDR3 is built from 17 residues. The CDR3 nucleotides read TGTGCCAGCAGCCTGGGGGGCCCGAGCTCCTATAATTCACCCCTCCACTTT. Translated: CASSLGGPSSYNSPLHF.

This clone was counted between two and nine times. The chain uses TRBV10-3 and TRBJ1-3, with 8 bases aligning to TRBD1. The germline CDR1 and CDR2 sequences are ENHRY and SYGVKD. This CDR3 comprises 14 residues. After removal of 10 bases from V and 2 bases from J, the junction contained 7 bases not matched to a gene. The CDR3 nucleotides read TGTGCCACCCTCAAGGACAGGGCTGGAAACACCATATATTTT. This translates into CATLKDRAGNTIYF.

This chain joins TRBV5-6 and TRBJ1-2; D not certain. The CDR3 has 13 residues. Trimming took off 6 bases at V and 4 bases at J, with 13 bases between the two ends. Germline CDR1 SGHDT, CDR2 YYEEEE. CDR3 DNA sequence: TGTGCCAGCACCCGCCCTGCCAGCTATGGCTACACCTTC. This codes for CASTRPASYGYTF. Using reference TRBV5-6 and TRBJ1-2 for the parts outside the CDR3, the full variable domain is DAGVTQSPTHLIKTRGQQVTLRCSPKSGHDTVSWYQQALGQGPQFIFQYYEEEERQRGNFPDRFSGHQFPNYSSELNVNALLLGDSALYLCASTRPASYGYTFGSGTRLTVV.

V is TRBV5-5 and J is TRBJ2-5; TRBD1 aligns across 7 bases. The ends lost 0 bases at V and 0 bases at J; junction bases unmatched: 5. The germline CDR1 and CDR2 sequences are SGHKS and YYEKEE (reference sequence). This CDR3 spans 16 amino acids. The CDR3 DNA follows: TGTGCCAGCAGCTTGGTTGGGGGACAGCACCAAGAGACCCAGTACTTC. Amino acids: CASSLVGGQHQETQYF. Full variable domain (outside the CDR3, taken from reference TRBV5-5 and TRBJ2-5): DAGVTQSPTHLIKTRGQQVTLRCSPISGHKSVSWYQQVLGQGPQFIFQYYEKEERGRGNFPDRFSARQFPNYSSELNVNALLLGDSALYLCASSLVGGQHQETQYFGPGTRLLVL.

CDR3 bases: TGTGCCAGCTCAGGAGGGGACACCATATATTTT. Translated, it gives CASSGGDTIYF. The chain links TRBV18 to TRBJ1-3, with D perhaps matching TRBD1 (5 bases). This CDR3 has 11 residues. The V end was cut by 5 bases, the J end by 8 bases, with 7 bases between. Germline CDR1 KGHSH, CDR2 LQKENI.

The sample holds a few counts of this clone. The chain employs TRBV19 and TRBJ2-3; possible D gene TRBD1, 5 bases. Germline loops: CDR1 LNHDA, CDR2 SQIVND (reference sequence). Between the trimmed V and J ends, which lost 5 bases and 8 bases, there was a span of 8 bases. This CDR3 spans 11 amino acids. The DNA of the CDR3 is TGTGCCAGTAGTCAAGGGGTTACGCAGTATTTT. Translation: CASSQGVTQYF.

This chain uses TRBV7-2 with TRBJ2-5; a possible D gene is TRBD1 (5 bases). CDR1 SGHTA and CDR2 FQGNSA come from the germline V gene. Trimming stripped 1 base from V and 8 bases from J, with 14 bases between. The length of the CDR3 is 14 residues. The CDR3 sequence is CASSLGQRPGTQYF. For the CDR3, the DNA is TGTGCCAGCAGCTTAGGACAGCGCCCAGGAACCCAGTACTTC.